The T cell receptor beta chain under discussion was sequenced for a study of shared clonotypes between healthy human individuals. Study-level information: There were three CD4 naive, three CD4 memory, two CD8 naive and one CD8 memory plates per donor. Study observations and caveats: Of the naive CD4 clonotypes, roughly 5% were shared across several donors.

Naive CD8 cells comprised CD45RO-negative, CCR7-positively selected cells, excluding terminally differentiated effector memory CD45RA+ cells. Details on this clone: The antigen is not known.

The authors ran the assay at deep level. Replicate PCRs for sorted subsets used 200 ng DNA; this equaled some 30,000 T cell genomes. TCRdb's copy holds only in-frame clones and misses some; the assay was immunoSEQ multiplex PCR. The sample includes some 2,000,000 clones, 85% to 95% of them seen just once. CDR1 is SGHVS and CDR2 is FQNEAQ in the germline V gene. V trimming: 3 bases; J trimming: 1 base; junction bases outside the gene matches: 2. The CDR3 has 15 amino acids. This TCR came from a man aged 18 to 30 in good health. Sequenced input: naive CD8+ T cells sorted from blood. The chain is built from TRBV7-8 and TRBJ2-4; 8 bases are shared with TRBD2. The CDR3 loop is CASSFTGGAKNIQYF. CDR3 DNA sequence: TGTGCCAGCAGCTTTACGGGGGGGGCCAAAAACATTCAGTACTTC.